The TCR beta chain under discussion was sequenced for a study of T cells after yellow fever vaccination. This clonotype showed up just a few times. A single record per CDR3 protein comes from TCRdb applying MiXCR to the 5' RACE reads. The sample lists roughly 68,000 distinct CDR3 sequences; about 7% were seen once. Germline V gene sequence: CDR1 SEHNR, CDR2 FQNEAQ (reference sequence). V lost 1 base, J lost 5 bases, and 12 bases lay in between. This CDR3 is 14 amino acids long. The sample here was CD8+ T cells sorted from PBMCs, taken approximately 47 days after the first yellow fever vaccination. The clonotype comes from a man younger than 35 who received the YFV17D yellow fever vaccine. J is TRBJ2-7 and V is TRBV7-9; D possibly corresponds to TRBD1 (5 bases). CDR3 amino acids: CASSLETDGDEQYF. In nucleotides, the CDR3 is TGTGCCAGCAGCTTAGAGACAGACGGAGACGAGCAGTACTTC.